The rows below give T cell receptor beta chains drawn from one sample of a study of human T cells and chemical hapten exposure. TCRdb re-analysed the RACE reads in MiXCR, keeping a single row per CDR3 protein. The data hold tens of thousands of distinct CDR3 sequences, with 9.6% observed a single time. The starting material was whole blood, obtained in connection with sensitization to the hapten diphenylcyclopropenone (DPC). Receptors were obtained from a woman between 40 and 55 years old with alopecia areata. Some clones in this sample may be carry-over from other donors' samples. The CDR3 runs from the conserved cysteine through the conserved F or W. A D gene is named only where the DNA matches it firmly. Some rows mark clone size as missing; the rest say once, few, many or name a class of expanded clone.

j_call d_call clone_size v_call cdr3_aa cdr3_nt
TRBJ2-7 . many TRBV6-6 CASSPGNSYEQYF TGTGCCAGCAGCCCCGGGAACTCCTACGAGCAGTACTTC
TRBJ1-1 TRBD1 many TRBV18 CASSSTGGKTEAFF TGTGCCAGCTCAAGCACAGGGGGCAAAACTGAAGCTTTCTTT
TRBJ1-1 . . TRBV7-2 CASRTPDSDSSEAFF TGTGCCAGCAGGACCCCTGACAGTGATAGTAGTGAAGCTTTCTTT
TRBJ2-6 . many TRBV11-2 CASTEGTGNVLTF TGTGCCAGCACCGAGGGGACGGGCAACGTCCTGACTTTC
TRBJ1-1 . few TRBV18 CASSRTSRDTEAFF TGTGCCAGCTCACGAACCTCCCGGGACACTGAAGCTTTCTTT
TRBJ2-4 TRBD1 . TRBV27 CASRSENRGAKNIQYF TGTGCCAGCAGAAGCGAGAACAGGGGGGCCAAAAACATTCAGTACTTC
TRBJ1-2 . few TRBV28 CASSPQILYGYTF TGTGCCAGCAGCCCCCAAATTCTCTATGGCTACACCTTC
TRBJ1-2 . . TRBV2 CASSEQVQSHYGYTF TGTGCCAGCAGTGAACAGGTTCAAAGCCACTATGGCTACACCTTC
TRBJ1-6 TRBD1 few TRBV20-1 CSARPRTGLKNSPLHF TGCAGTGCTAGACCTCGGACAGGGCTCAAGAATTCACCCCTCCACTTT
TRBJ2-3 . many TRBV19 CASSITGRGADTQYF TGTGCCAGTAGTATAACAGGGAGGGGGGCAGATACGCAGTATTTT
TRBJ2-3 TRBD1 . TRBV9 CASSGDRSTDTQYF TGTGCCAGCAGCGGGGACAGGAGCACAGATACGCAGTATTTT
TRBJ1-5 . . TRBV6-2/TRBV6-3 CASTQRGTHQPQHF TGTGCCAGCACCCAACGGGGCACTCATCAGCCCCAGCATTTT
TRBJ2-2 TRBD2 . TRBV6-2/TRBV6-3 CASSLTLAGGTGELFF TGTGCCAGCAGCCTTACCTTAGCGGGGGGCACCGGGGAGCTGTTTTTT
TRBJ2-2 . . TRBV7-7 CASSLRLRGELFF TGTGCCAGCAGCTTAAGACTTCGCGGGGAGCTGTTTTTT
TRBJ1-5 . many TRBV6-1 CASSEVQNQPQHF TGTGCCAGCAGTGAAGTACAGAATCAGCCCCAGCATTTT
TRBJ1-1 . . TRBV29-1 CSVGGGSGTEAFF TGCAGCGTTGGGGGGGGCTCAGGCACTGAAGCTTTCTTT
TRBJ2-1 . few TRBV4-3 CASSQGRESNEQFF TGCGCCAGCAGCCAAGGCCGGGAGTCCAATGAGCAGTTCTTC
TRBJ2-1 . many TRBV28 CASSLWSDSYNEQFF TGTGCCAGCAGTTTATGGTCGGACAGTTACAATGAGCAGTTCTTC
TRBJ1-4 . many TRBV25-1 CASSEPRQGRGKLFF TGTGCCAGCAGTGAACCCCGGCAGGGCAGAGGAAAACTGTTTTTT
TRBJ2-3 TRBD1 many TRBV5-5 CASSTGQGSADTQYF TGTGCCAGCAGCACGGGACAGGGGAGCGCAGATACGCAGTATTTT
TRBJ1-1 . few TRBV5-1 CASSLLDRPGTKNTEAFF TGCGCCAGCAGCTTGCTGGATCGACCGGGGACGAAGAACACTGAAGCTTTCTTT
TRBJ1-2 . few TRBV12-3/TRBV12-4 CASSQGPGYGYTF TGTGCCAGCAGCCAAGGGCCCGGCTATGGCTACACCTTC
TRBJ2-7 TRBD1 many TRBV29-1 CSVDPTGDHEQYF TGCAGCGTTGACCCGACAGGGGACCACGAGCAGTACTTC
TRBJ1-5 . few TRBV30 CAWSYRENQPQHF TGTGCCTGGAGTTACAGGGAGAATCAGCCCCAGCATTTT
TRBJ2-3 . many TRBV7-9 CASSSGASRAQYF TGTGCCAGCAGCTCGGGGGCAAGCAGGGCGCAGTATTTT
TRBJ1-1 . . TRBV6-1 CTSSRTTEAFF TGTACCAGCAGTCGGACCACTGAAGCTTTCTTT
TRBJ1-1 . many TRBV12-3/TRBV12-4 CATRDGGRSTEAFF TGTGCCACCCGTGATGGGGGTCGAAGTACTGAAGCTTTCTTT
TRBJ2-3 . few TRBV30 CAWSKRYTDTQYF TGTGCCTGGAGCAAGCGTTACACAGATACGCAGTATTTT
TRBJ2-3 . many TRBV5-8 CASSFRQPTQYF TGTGCCAGCAGCTTTCGCCAACCCACGCAGTATTTT